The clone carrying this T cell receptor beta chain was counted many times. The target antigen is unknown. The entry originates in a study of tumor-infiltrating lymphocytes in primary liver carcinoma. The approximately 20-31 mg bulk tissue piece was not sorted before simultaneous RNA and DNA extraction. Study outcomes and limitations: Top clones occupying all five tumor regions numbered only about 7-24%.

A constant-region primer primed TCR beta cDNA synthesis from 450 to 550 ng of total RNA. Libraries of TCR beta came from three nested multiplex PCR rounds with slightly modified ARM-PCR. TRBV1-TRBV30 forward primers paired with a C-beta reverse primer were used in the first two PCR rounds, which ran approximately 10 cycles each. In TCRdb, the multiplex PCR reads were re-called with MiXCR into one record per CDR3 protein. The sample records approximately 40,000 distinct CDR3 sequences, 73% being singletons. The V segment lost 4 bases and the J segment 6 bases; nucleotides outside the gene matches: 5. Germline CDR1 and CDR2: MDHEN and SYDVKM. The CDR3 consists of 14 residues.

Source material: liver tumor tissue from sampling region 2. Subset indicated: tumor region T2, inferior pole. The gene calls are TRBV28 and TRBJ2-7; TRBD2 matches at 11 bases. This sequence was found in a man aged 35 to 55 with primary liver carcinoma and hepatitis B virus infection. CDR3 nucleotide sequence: TGTGCCAGCAGTTCCCGACTAGCGGGAAGCGAGCAGTACTTC. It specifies CASSSRLAGSEQYF.